This T cell receptor beta chain was sequenced for a study of cytomegalovirus exposure and HLA in healthy donors. Study-wide findings and caveats: DRB1 had the most TCR associations and HLA-C the fewest, a later analysis found, with rates varying by HLA locus. Rarity characterized most TCR sequences, yet some public TCRs appeared in many donors.

A word on this clone: Antigen specificity is unknown.

Use of 60 Vbeta and 13 Jbeta primers characterized the PCR. Assay: immunoSEQ multiplex PCR; the TCRdb copy retains only in-frame clones and omits some. The sample lists roughly 120,000 clones; less than 80% were seen once. This CDR3 spans 17 amino acids. V gave up 4 bases and J gave up 4 bases; unmatched junction bases: 14. Germline V gene lookup returns CDR1 SGHDT and CDR2 YYEEEE. The chain has TRBV5-6 and TRBJ1-2, with TRBD1 matching over 9 bases. The source material was PBMCs. This clonotype was obtained from a woman aged 40-49 years in good health and CMV-seropositive. The CDR3 spells CASSDPGQGFRSYGYTF. The CDR3 coding sequence is TGTGCCAGCAGCGACCCGGGACAGGGCTTTCGTAGCTATGGCTACACCTTC.